These 9 T cell receptor beta chains share one sample of origin, sequenced in a study of CXCR3-negative and CXCR3-positive naive CD8 T cells. Whole-study results and caveats: Naive cells positive for CXCR3 carried more hydrophobic TRB CDR3s than CXCR3-negative ones.

No antigen is known for these receptors. Libraries of TRB cDNA were made by 5' RACE and carried UMIs. Following a re-call of the 5' RACE reads, TCRdb has one entry per CDR3 protein and lacks DNA. The table for this sample gives tens of thousands of distinct CDR3 sequences. The sample comprised naive CXCR3+ CD8+ T cells from blood. Subset denoted: CD45RO-CCR7+CD27+CD95- naive CD8+ T cells expressing CXCR3 (TNR3+). These receptors were obtained from a human donor in good health. Some clones in this sample may be carry-over from other donors' samples.

The V call is TRBV5-1, the J call TRBJ2-1; TCRdb's assignment of TRBD2 cannot be checked, as there is no DNA. CDR3 length: 17 residues. Germline lookup yields CDR1 SGHRS and CDR2 YFSETQ. The CDR3 loop is CASSLSRDLGSYNEQFF.

The chain combines TRBV29-1 with TRBJ2-1; the TCRdb call, TRBD1, lacks DNA for checking. The germline gives CDR1 SQVTM, CDR2 ANQGSEA. The CDR3 is 13 residues long. The CDR3: CSALTGDYNEQFF.

V is TRBV3-1 and J is TRBJ2-3; checking the TCRdb D call of TRBD2 is not possible without DNA. The CDR3 totals 16 residues. Germline loops: CDR1 LGHDT, CDR2 YNNKEL (reference sequence). The CDR3 spells CASSQPSGGGSDTQYF.

V gene TRBV29-1 combines with J gene TRBJ2-5; TCRdb reports TRBD1, a call that lacks DNA to check it against. CDR1 is SQVTM, CDR2 ANQGSEA, per germline. The CDR3 runs to 14 residues. The CDR3 loop reads CSVEPPGAGETQYF.

The rearrangement uses TRBV6-2 or TRBV6-3 and TRBJ1-3. This CDR3 spans 15 amino acids. Germline assignment: CDR1 MNHEY and CDR2 SVGEGT. This chain's CDR3 is CASSYVGASGNTIYF.

The V and J genes are TRBV7-9 and TRBJ1-2. Germline V gene data show CDR1 as SEHNR and CDR2 as FQNEAQ (reference sequence). This CDR3 is 14 amino acids long. CDR3 sequence reads: CASIPRDFNYGYTF.

The chain uses TRBV6-4 and TRBJ2-3. In germline, CDR1 is MRHNA, CDR2 SNTAGT. The CDR3 runs 16 residues. The CDR3: CASSDSYSHLGDTQYF.

The chain carries TRBV7-9 and TRBJ2-2. The CDR3 is made up of 15 amino acids. Germline values: CDR1 SEHNR, CDR2 FQNEAQ (reference sequence). This chain's CDR3 is CASSLGTERTGELFF.

The CDR3 sequence is CASSFPGLAENNEQFF. The chain has TRBV12-3 or TRBV12-4 and TRBJ2-1; no DNA is available, so the TRBD2 call from TCRdb remains unchecked. CDR3 length: 16 amino acids.